This passage covers 7 T cell receptor beta chains from one sample sequenced in a study of Ad26.COV2.S vaccination and SARS-CoV-2 variants. The table came from immunoSEQ multiplex PCR; TCRdb's copy has only in-frame clones and leaves some out. The sample holds nearly 400,000 clones, approximately 90% seen once. The treatment here: 15 to 20 received Ad26.COV2.S at low or high dose, single or two shots; about 5 received placebo; per-sample allocation not given. Sample collection was performed on day 63 after the first vaccine or placebo injection. Specimen: peripheral blood, collected in a trial of Ad26.COV2.S vaccine versus placebo. These receptors all come from a person between 18 and 59 years old who received the Ad26.COV2.S COVID-19 vaccine or a placebo.

V is TRBV10-3 and J is TRBJ2-2, with 11 bases fitting TRBD2. Trimming removed 9 bases from V and 3 bases from J; junction bases left unmatched: 3. CDR3 length: 14 residues. Germline values: CDR1 ENHRY, CDR2 SYGVKD. The CDR3 DNA is TGTGCCATAAAACTAGCGGGAGACACCGGGGAGCTGTTTTTT. It is translated as CAIKLAGDTGELFF.

V and J are TRBV11-3 and TRBJ2-3; the D gene is possibly TRBD1 (5 bases). Germline V gene data show CDR1 as SGHNT and CDR2 as YENEEA. Trimming cost V 8 bases and J 3 bases, with 12 bases left between them. The CDR3 consists of 13 residues. For the CDR3, the DNA is TGTGCCAGCTCCAGGGTTGGGACAGATACGCAGTATTTT. Translated, it gives CASSRVGTDTQYF.

This clone was seen once. This specimen includes other DNA sequences encoding the same CDR3. V is TRBV5-1 and J is TRBJ2-2; unclear D gene. This CDR3 is built from 15 residues. Deletions cut 2 bases from V and 0 bases from J, with 8 bases between. Germline V gene lookup returns CDR1 SGHRS and CDR2 YFSETQ. The chain's CDR3 is CASSLGGANTGELFF. The CDR3 DNA reads as TGCGCCAGCAGCTTAGGTGGGGCGAACACCGGGGAGCTGTTTTTT.

The chain recombines TRBV9 with TRBJ2-5; D may be TRBD2 (5 bases). The CDR3 loop spans 14 amino acids. The germline V and J ends were trimmed by 0 bases and 7 bases, with 13 bases remaining between them. Per germline, CDR1 SGDLS and CDR2 YYNGEE. CDR3 sequence: CASSVGTAVGTQYF. As DNA, the CDR3 is TGTGCCAGCAGCGTAGGGACTGCTGTGGGGACCCAGTACTTC.

The gene calls are TRBV30 and TRBJ1-2; D is ambiguous. Germline CDR1 is GTSNPN and CDR2 is SVGIG (reference sequence). Trimming stripped 5 bases from V and 7 bases from J, with 14 bases between. The CDR3 is 12 amino acids. CDR3 DNA sequence: TGTGCCTGGTCCGGCCCTTGGGGTGGCTACACCTTC. Its translation is CAWSGPWGGYTF.

The V gene is TRBV27, the J gene TRBJ2-7, with TRBD2 matching 12 bases. Germline values: CDR1 MNHEY, CDR2 SMNVEV (reference sequence). The length of the CDR3 is 17 residues. With 4 bases clipped from V and 0 bases from J, the junction kept 7 bases outside the gene matches. In DNA, the CDR3 is TGTGCCAGCAGTTCCGGGACTAGCGGGCCAAGCTCCTACGAGCAGTACTTC. Protein sequence: CASSSGTSGPSSYEQYF.

The chain combines TRBV15 with TRBJ1-1; 8 nucleotides line up with TRBD1. CDR1 LNHNV and CDR2 YYDKDF come from the germline V gene (reference sequence). V lost 0 bases, J lost 5 bases, and 2 bases stayed unmatched. CDR3 length: 14 amino acids. CDR3: CATSRDRGPTEAFF. DNA for the CDR3: TGTGCCACCAGCAGAGACAGGGGGCCAACTGAAGCTTTCTTT.